The entry that follows covers one TCR beta chain sequence. Here immunoSEQ multiplex PCR was the method, and the copy in TCRdb shows in-frame clones only, minus some. The table has about 110,000 clones, 72% seen once. This specimen comes from a study of blood T cell repertoires in COVID-19. Across the study: Samples representing acute and convalescent COVID-19 were sourced from the United States, Italy and Spain. PBMCs, B-cell-depleted T cells, or T cells were the source of the cDNA or gDNA that made up the material.

Trimming shortened V by 7 bases and J by 4 bases, and 16 bases separated the two germline ends. The CDR3 sequence is 15 residues long. Germline V CDR1 and CDR2: MNHEY, SVGAGI. This TCR derives from a woman aged 55-69 years with acute or convalescent COVID-19. The sample consisted of peripheral blood. The chain couples TRBV6-5 to TRBJ2-2, with a tentative D call TRBD2 (7 bases). CDR3 coding DNA: TGTGCCAGCAAGCAAGGGGGGGCCAGCACCGGGGAGCTGTTTTTT. Translation: CASKQGGASTGELFF.